This T cell receptor beta chain derives from a study of identical twins. There are a few counts of this clonotype. CDR1 and CDR2 from the germline V gene are LNHNV and YYDKDF (reference sequence). The CDR3 is 16 amino acids. V shed 0 bases and J shed 2 bases, with 13 bases lying between them. Each CDR3 protein gets one entry after TCRdb re-called the 5' RACE reads with MiXCR. Of some 500,000 distinct CDR3 sequences in the sample, approximately 15% are singletons; the top ten hold over 0.5%. These data also formed part of another study, on yellow fever vaccine responses in identical twins.

The chain employs TRBV15 and TRBJ2-5; possibly TRBD1 or TRBD2 for D (5 bases each). Sequenced material: CD4+ T cells sorted from blood. This clonotype originated in a woman aged 18-29 years in good health. The CDR3 loop is CATSRDRGRIQETQYF. In DNA form, the CDR3 reads TGTGCCACCAGCAGAGATAGGGGACGTATTCAAGAGACCCAGTACTTC.